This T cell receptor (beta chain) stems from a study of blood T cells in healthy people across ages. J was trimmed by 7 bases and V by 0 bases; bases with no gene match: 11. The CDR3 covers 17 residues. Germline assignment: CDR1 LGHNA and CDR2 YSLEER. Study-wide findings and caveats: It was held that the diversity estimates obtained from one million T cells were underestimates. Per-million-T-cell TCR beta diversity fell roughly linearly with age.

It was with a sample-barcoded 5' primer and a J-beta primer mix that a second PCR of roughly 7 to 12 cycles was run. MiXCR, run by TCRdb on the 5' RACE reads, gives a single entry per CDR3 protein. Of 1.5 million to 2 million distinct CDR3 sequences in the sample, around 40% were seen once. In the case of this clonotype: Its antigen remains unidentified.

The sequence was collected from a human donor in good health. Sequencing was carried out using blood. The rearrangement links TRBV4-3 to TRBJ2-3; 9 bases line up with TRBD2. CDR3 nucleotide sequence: TGCGCCAGCAGCCAAGATCCGGGAGCGACTAGCGGTTATACGCAGTATTTT. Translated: CASSQDPGATSGYTQYF.